The next 13 T cell receptor beta chains were all read from a single sample in a study of shared clonotypes between healthy human individuals. Sequencing used immunoSEQ multiplex PCR; TCRdb keeps in-frame clones, though not all of them. The data hold roughly 890,000 clones, with about 92% observed a single time. Naive CD8 cells lacked CD45RO and underwent positive selection for CCR7, leaving out terminally differentiated effector memory CD45RA+ cells. The specimen was naive CD8+ T cells sorted from blood. These receptors all stem from a man in his thirties or forties in good health.

This chain links TRBV10-2 with TRBJ2-7; D unresolved. Germline loops: CDR1 WSHSY, CDR2 SAAADI. V lost 3 bases and J 5 bases, leaving 8 bases between the germline ends. The CDR3 runs 12 residues. Written as DNA, the CDR3 is TGCGCCAGCAGTGACTATAAGGACGAGCAGTACTTC. Its translation: CASSDYKDEQYF.

The chain couples TRBV4-2 to TRBJ2-5; D not resolved. Per germline, CDR1 LGHNA and CDR2 YNFKEQ. The CDR3 covers 13 residues. The ends were cut back, 5 bases at V and 3 bases at J, with 10 bases in the middle. The CDR3 protein is CASSALSEETQYF. The CDR3 DNA follows: TGTGCCAGCAGCGCACTCTCAGAAGAGACCCAGTACTTC.

V is TRBV7-9 and J is TRBJ2-5, with D tentatively TRBD1 (6 bases). Germline values: CDR1 SEHNR, CDR2 FQNEAQ (reference sequence). The CDR3 contains 14 residues. The germline V and J ends were trimmed by 4 bases and 3 bases, with 12 bases remaining between them. The CDR3 region has the DNA TGTGCCAGCAGCTCCGGGACAAATGAAGAGACCCAGTACTTC. It codes for CASSSGTNEETQYF. The full variable domain, with the rest looked up from reference TRBV7-9 and TRBJ2-5, is DTGVSQNPRHKITKRGQNVTFRCDPISEHNRLYWYRQTLGQGPEFLTYFQNEAQLEKSRLLSDRFSAERPKGSFSTLEIQRTEQGDSAMYLCASSSGTNEETQYFGPGTRLLVL.

The V gene is TRBV9, the J gene TRBJ2-5; 10 nucleotides agree with TRBD2. Trimming removed 4 bases from V and 1 base from J; junction bases left unmatched: 7. The CDR3 runs to 16 residues. Per germline, CDR1 SGDLS and CDR2 YYNGEE. The CDR3 bases are TGTGCCAGCAGCCCACGAGCGGGAGGGACCCAAGAGACCCAGTACTTC. It yields the protein CASSPRAGGTQETQYF.

The chain links TRBV19 to TRBJ2-6; 12 bases match TRBD2. V lost 5 bases and J lost 0; bases outside the gene matches: 11. CDR3 length: 20 amino acids. Looked up from germline, CDR1 is LNHDA and CDR2 is SQIVND (reference sequence). CDR3 region: CASSALGLAGPVSGANVLTF. The DNA of the CDR3 is TGTGCCAGTAGTGCCCTGGGACTAGCGGGCCCAGTCTCTGGGGCCAACGTCCTGACTTTC.

This clone was recorded once. CDR3 sequence: CASTPGASGSNEQFF. CDR3 nucleotide sequence: TGTGCCAGCACTCCGGGGGCTAGCGGGAGCAATGAGCAGTTCTTC. The chain combines TRBV27 with TRBJ2-1, with TRBD2 matching 10 bases. CDR1 and CDR2 (germline): MNHEY, SMNVEV (reference sequence). Trimming removed 7 bases from V and 6 bases from J; junction bases left unmatched: 9. The CDR3 contains 15 residues.

This chain joins TRBV29-1 and TRBJ2-5; D is unresolved. The CDR3 extends over 15 amino acids. Per the germline V gene, CDR1 is SQVTM and CDR2 is ANQGSEA. Between the trimmed V and J ends, which lost 0 bases and 1 base, there was a span of 12 bases. The CDR3 DNA follows: TGCAGCGTTGAAGATTTCATAAACGGCCAAGAGACCCAGTACTTC. Protein sequence: CSVEDFINGQETQYF.

This clone was seen more than once but under ten times. V and J are TRBV4-1 and TRBJ1-2; D is unclear. Germline CDR1 MGHRA, CDR2 YSYEKL. The germline V and J ends were trimmed by 4 bases and 6 bases, with 9 bases remaining between them. The CDR3 is 12 amino acids. Here the CDR3 reads CASSPTGNGYTF. The CDR3 DNA sequence: TGCGCCAGCAGCCCGACCGGGAATGGCTACACCTTC.

The chain links TRBV20-1 to TRBJ1-2; no reliable D call. CDR1 DFQATT and CDR2 SNEGSKA come from the germline V gene (reference sequence). V shed 5 bases and J shed 3 bases, with 7 bases lying between them. This CDR3 is built from 11 residues. The CDR3 here is CSAPTYYGYTF. As DNA, the CDR3 is TGCAGTGCTCCCACCTACTATGGCTACACCTTC.

Only a few counts were recorded for this clone. The chain recombines TRBV19 with TRBJ2-2, with a weak D call TRBD1 (6 bases). Trimming cost V 1 base and J 6 bases, with 12 bases left between them. CDR1 is LNHDA, CDR2 SQIVND, per germline (reference sequence). The CDR3 has 15 residues. The CDR3 region has the DNA TGTGCCAGTAGTATAGGGACAGTTAGGTCCGGGGAGCTGTTTTTT. Translated: CASSIGTVRSGELFF.

This CDR3 is CASRGAGNEAFF. DNA for the CDR3: TGCGCCAGCAGAGGGGCGGGAAATGAAGCTTTCTTT. The rearrangement joins TRBV4-1 to TRBJ1-1; a weak D match, TRBD1 (5 bases). CDR3 length: 12 amino acids. Trimming removed 6 bases from V and 7 bases from J, with 12 bases in between. CDR1 is MGHRA and CDR2 is YSYEKL in the germline V gene.

The chain has TRBV6-5 and TRBJ1-4, with 7 bases lining up with TRBD1. V was pared by 2 bases and J by 15 bases, with 9 bases of the junction left unmatched. The length of the CDR3 is 13 residues. The germline gives CDR1 MNHEY, CDR2 SVGAGI. CDR3 nucleotide sequence: TGTGCCAGCAGTTACACATCCGGGACAGAATTGTTTTTT. As protein: CASSYTSGTELFF.

The chain has TRBV29-1 and TRBJ1-1, with TRBD1 as a possible D gene (6 bases). Germline lookup yields CDR1 SQVTM and CDR2 ANQGSEA. The CDR3 covers 15 residues. V dropped 4 bases and J dropped 0 bases, with 15 bases sitting between them. CDR3 nucleotides: TGCAGCGTTGGGTCGACAGGAGGGATGAACACTGAAGCTTTCTTT. It specifies CSVGSTGGMNTEAFF.